These 8 T cell receptor beta chains originate from one sample sequenced in a study of blood T cell repertoires in COVID-19. Sequenced by immunoSEQ multiplex PCR; TCRdb stores in-frame clones only, minus some. The sample holds 200,000 to 300,000 clones, approximately 83% seen once. Sequencing was done on a sample of peripheral blood. These receptors were obtained from a woman under 40 who had recovered from COVID-19.

The chain links TRBV11-2 to TRBJ2-3, with 7 bases fitting TRBD2. V lost 2 bases, J lost 2 bases, and 7 bases stayed unmatched. In germline, CDR1 is SGHAT, CDR2 FQNNGV. The CDR3 loop spans 16 amino acids. CDR3 sequence reads: CASSLTGGIYTDTQYF. Written as DNA, the CDR3 is TGTGCCAGCAGCTTAACCGGGGGGATATACACAGATACGCAGTATTTT. Combining the CDR3 with reference TRBV11-2 and TRBJ2-3 gives the whole variable domain EAGVAQSPRYKIIEKRQSVAFWCNPISGHATLYWYQQILGQGPKLLIQFQNNGVVDDSQLPKDRFSAERLKGVDSTLKIQPAKLEDSAVYLCASSLTGGIYTDTQYFGPGTRLTVL.

This clone occurred once. The rearrangement joins TRBV7-3 to TRBJ2-1, with 10 bases lining up with TRBD2. The CDR3 loop spans 15 amino acids. Germline V gives CDR1 SGHTA, CDR2 FQGTGA. V lost 3 bases to trimming and J lost 3 bases; unmatched junction nucleotides: 2. The CDR3 protein is CASSFLAGDYNEQFF. The CDR3 DNA reads TGTGCCAGCAGCTTTCTAGCGGGGGACTACAATGAGCAGTTCTTC.

The chain uses TRBV29-1 and TRBJ1-2; D is uncertain. There are 11 residues in the CDR3. Trimming removed 3 bases at V and 5 bases at J, with 7 bases between. Germline assignment: CDR1 SQVTM and CDR2 ANQGSEA. CDR3 bases: TGCAGCGTTGACTATCTTTATGGCTACACCTTC. Translating it yields CSVDYLYGYTF.

The chain carries TRBV27 and TRBJ1-2; TRBD1 might be the D (6 bases). In germline, CDR1 is MNHEY, CDR2 SMNVEV (reference sequence). The length of the CDR3 is 16 residues. Trimming stripped 2 bases from V and 4 bases from J, with 17 bases between. CDR3: CASSLRRGGAGYGYTF. In nucleotides, the CDR3 is TGTGCCAGCAGTTTAAGGCGGGGGGGGGCGGGCTATGGCTACACCTTC.

J is TRBJ2-2 and V is TRBV5-1; TRBD2 matches 12 bases. V gave up 7 bases and J gave up 5 bases; unmatched junction bases: 9. The CDR3 contains 16 residues. Germline values: CDR1 SGHRS, CDR2 YFSETQ. CDR3 protein: CASRLSLAGGTGELFF. The CDR3 region has the DNA TGCGCCAGCCGCCTTTCACTAGCGGGGGGAACCGGGGAGCTGTTTTTT.

This chain joins TRBV2 and TRBJ1-1; D gene uncertain. V was pared by 10 bases and J by 1 base, with 10 bases between. Per the germline V gene, CDR1 is SNHLY and CDR2 is FYNNEI. The CDR3 sequence is 12 residues long. The CDR3 sequence: CATQRANTEAFF. DNA of the CDR3: TGTGCCACCCAGAGGGCGAACACTGAAGCTTTCTTT.

Points on this clone: One end of the junction varies from germline; a read error may be responsible. V usage is TRBV5-4 and J usage is TRBJ2-3, with TRBD1 as a possible D gene (5 bases). This CDR3 is 14 amino acids long. The germline V gene has CDR1 SGHNT and CDR2 YYREEE (reference sequence). CDR3 DNA: TGTGCCAGCAGTCTCCGAAGGGGCGGTGGGGAATTTTTTTTT. As protein: CASSLRRGGGEFFF. Filled out from reference TRBV5-4 and TRBJ2-3, the complete variable domain reads ETGVTQSPTHLIKTRGQQVTLRCSSQSGHNTVSWYQQALGQGPQFIFQYYREEENGRGNFPPRFSGLQFPNYSSELNVNALELDDSALYLCASSLRRGGGEFFFGPGTRLTVL.

The V call is TRBV5-1, the J call TRBJ1-3; tentative D call: TRBD1 (5 bases). V lost 1 base, J lost 1 base, and 9 bases lay in between. CDR3 size: 15 residues. CDR1 and CDR2 from the germline V gene are SGHRS and YFSETQ. CDR3 in amino acids: CASSLTSGSGNTIYF. DNA for the CDR3: TGCGCCAGCAGCTTGACCTCAGGGTCTGGAAACACCATATATTTT.